Listed here are 15 T cell receptor beta chains from one sample, sequenced in a study of T cells in Graves' hyperthyroidism and ophthalmopathy (dated by TCRdb to the late 2010s). The library relied on multiplex PCR. Reads for this sample came from an Illumina HiSeq 2000. Amplification of TCR beta CDR3 regions was carried out from RNA transcripts. The TCR CDR3 was subjected to a first round of RT-PCR using the HTBI primer set and the Qiagen OneStep RT-PCR kit. Clones were called with MiXCR by TCRdb after fastp trimmed the public reads at Q25, and only in-frame beta chains were retained. Every distinct CDR3 protein forms one entry, paired with its most common genes and DNA. This sample gives about 600,000 distinct CDR3 sequences in total; about a sixth of them show up just once. In total, the top ten clones hold about 3.5% of the sample. The sequencing input was blood. Every receptor here comes from a woman between 40 and 50 years old with Graves' ophthalmopathy.

On this clonotype itself: This may be a read error, as it is one base from a much larger clone. The J gene is TRBJ1-3, the V gene TRBV5-1; no firm D call. The germline gives CDR1 SGHRS, CDR2 YFSETQ. This CDR3 comprises 16 residues. V shed 3 bases and J shed 5 bases, with 18 bases lying between them. The CDR3 region has the DNA TGCGCCAGCAGCTACTCCGGGTCAGCGCCGCGAAACACCATATATTTT. Its translation is CASSYSGSAPRNTIYF.

This clonotype appeared a few times. The chain uses TRBV4-1 and TRBJ1-1; the D is unclear. This CDR3 comprises 17 residues. Germline V lookup: CDR1 MGHRA, CDR2 YSYEKL. V was shortened by 2 bases and J by 1 base, with 17 bases between the two germline ends. As DNA, the CDR3 is TGCGCCAGCAGCCAACCAACGCGTGGGAGACAGAACACTGAAGCTTTCTTT. Translated: CASSQPTRGRQNTEAFF.

In its sample, this clonotype was seen many times. The chain joins TRBV20-1 to TRBJ2-5; D gene unclear. Trimming stripped 3 bases from V and 7 bases from J, with 12 bases between. From germline, CDR1 is DFQATT and CDR2 SNEGSKA (reference sequence). The CDR3 spans 12 residues. In DNA form, the CDR3 reads TGCAGTGCTAGGGTGGCAGCTGGGACCCAGTACTTC. This gives the protein CSARVAAGTQYF.

This clonotype was counted only a few times. The chain carries TRBV30 and TRBJ1-6; 7 bases are a match to TRBD1. Germline CDR1 is GTSNPN and CDR2 is SVGIG (reference sequence). V was pared by 4 bases and J by 14 bases, with 5 bases of the junction left unmatched. The CDR3 has 11 amino acids. CDR3 nucleotide sequence: TGTGCCTGGACAGGGGGGAAGGCCCTCCACTTT. This codes for CAWTGGKALHF.

This clonotype was seen ten or more times. The chain couples TRBV28 to TRBJ1-2; 7 positions agree with TRBD1. J was trimmed by 3 bases and V by 3 bases; bases with no gene match: 16. This CDR3 is built from 18 residues. Germline V gene lookup returns CDR1 MDHEN and CDR2 SYDVKM. CDR3 sequence: CASSFPTGRGRGDYGYTF. In nucleotides, the CDR3 is TGTGCCAGCAGTTTCCCCACAGGGAGGGGGCGCGGGGACTATGGCTACACCTTC.

This clonotype appeared many times. The rearrangement joins TRBV6-1 to TRBJ2-1; TRBD2 aligns across 9 bases. The junction had 8 bases not matched to a gene; V was cut back by 8 bases and J by 6 bases. CDR1 is MNHNS, CDR2 SASEGT, per germline. This CDR3 comprises 14 residues. CDR3: CASHPRTSVNEQFF. In DNA form, the CDR3 reads TGTGCCAGCCACCCCCGGACTAGCGTCAATGAGCAGTTCTTC.

This clonotype showed up just a few times. A read error may explain this, as a much larger clone is one base away. The CDR3 DNA reads TGTGCCAGCAGTTGCTCGAAATCGCCCCCGGGGGCCCAGTACTTC. This codes for CASSCSKSPPGAQYF. V and J are TRBV6-1 and TRBJ2-5; a weak D match, TRBD2 (6 bases). The CDR3 has 15 amino acids. Germline V lookup: CDR1 MNHNS, CDR2 SASEGT. V lost 5 bases and J 9 bases, leaving 22 bases between the germline ends.

The chain has TRBV27 and TRBJ2-3, with 13 bases matching TRBD2. With V trimmed by 6 bases and J by 3 bases, 6 bases remained unmatched. The CDR3 consists of 16 residues. Germline V lookup: CDR1 MNHEY, CDR2 SMNVEV (reference sequence). CDR3 coding DNA: TGTGCCAGCAGACCACTAGCGGGAGGGTGGACAGATACGCAGTATTTT. Residues: CASRPLAGGWTDTQYF.

This clonotype was detected only a few times. V usage is TRBV3-1 and J usage is TRBJ1-2; possible D gene TRBD1, 5 bases. The V gene lost 1 base and the J gene lost 6 bases, with 12 bases spanning the gap. Germline values: CDR1 LGHDT, CDR2 YNNKEL (reference sequence). The CDR3 has 14 residues. The CDR3 loop reads CASSQGGRTNGYTF. Here the CDR3 DNA reads TGTGCCAGCAGCCAAGGGGGGAGAACCAATGGCTACACCTTC.

Many counts were recorded for this clonotype. This sequence joins TRBV28 and TRBJ2-1; the D gene is possibly TRBD2 (6 bases). The ends were cut back, 5 bases at V and 3 bases at J, with 11 bases in the middle. Germline V lookup: CDR1 MDHEN, CDR2 SYDVKM. The CDR3 contains 14 residues. This CDR3 reads CASSPGTYYNEQFF. For the CDR3, the DNA is TGTGCCAGCAGTCCCGGGACTTACTACAATGAGCAGTTCTTC.

The CDR3 protein is CAWSVLGVDTEAFF. In DNA form, the CDR3 reads TGTGCCTGGAGTGTACTGGGGGTGGACACTGAAGCTTTCTTT. This chain connects TRBV30 to TRBJ1-1, with D perhaps TRBD1 (5 bases). V was cut by 0 bases and J by 3 bases, with 11 bases left in between. CDR1 GTSNPN and CDR2 SVGIG come from the germline V gene (reference sequence). This CDR3 is 14 amino acids long.

In this sample, this clonotype turned up many times. The gene calls are TRBV12-3 or TRBV12-4 and TRBJ2-1; a possible D gene is TRBD2 (6 bases). The CDR3 length is 15 residues. Trimming stripped 5 bases from V and 0 bases from J, with 11 bases between. The CDR3: CASSPSTSSYNEQFF. In DNA form, the CDR3 reads TGTGCCAGCAGTCCCTCGACTAGCTCCTACAATGAGCAGTTCTTC.

As concerns this clonotype: The CDR3 ends on some other residue instead of the conserved phenylalanine or tryptophan, so this is likely a read error. CDR3 amino acids: CASTPSGGSYEQYL. The CDR3 nucleotides are TGTGCCAGCACCCCCTCGGGGGGGTCCTACGAGCAGTACCTC. The chain couples TRBV28 to TRBJ2-7; the match to TRBD2 covers 8 bases. V lost 7 bases to trimming and J lost 1 base; unmatched junction nucleotides: 6. Germline CDR1 is MDHEN and CDR2 is SYDVKM. CDR3 length equals 14 residues.

The V gene is TRBV29-1, the J gene TRBJ1-1, with D uncertain. Trimming left V 2 bases short and J 8 bases short, with 9 bases between. Germline V gene data show CDR1 as SQVTM and CDR2 as ANQGSEA. This CDR3 contains 11 residues. CDR3 sequence (DNA): TGCAGCGTTGAATCAGGCCGAGAAGCTTTCTTT. Its translation is CSVESGREAFF.

This clonotype was recorded a few times. V is TRBV6-6 and J is TRBJ2-2, with D possibly being TRBD2 (5 bases). CDR3 length equals 16 residues. Germline CDR1 and CDR2: MNHNY and SVGAGI (reference sequence). V lost 2 bases and J lost 4, with 14 bases in between. In nucleotides, the CDR3 is TGTGCCAGCAGTTACCAGGCCCTAACTAGCACCGGGGAGCTGTTTTTT. It encodes CASSYQALTSTGELFF.